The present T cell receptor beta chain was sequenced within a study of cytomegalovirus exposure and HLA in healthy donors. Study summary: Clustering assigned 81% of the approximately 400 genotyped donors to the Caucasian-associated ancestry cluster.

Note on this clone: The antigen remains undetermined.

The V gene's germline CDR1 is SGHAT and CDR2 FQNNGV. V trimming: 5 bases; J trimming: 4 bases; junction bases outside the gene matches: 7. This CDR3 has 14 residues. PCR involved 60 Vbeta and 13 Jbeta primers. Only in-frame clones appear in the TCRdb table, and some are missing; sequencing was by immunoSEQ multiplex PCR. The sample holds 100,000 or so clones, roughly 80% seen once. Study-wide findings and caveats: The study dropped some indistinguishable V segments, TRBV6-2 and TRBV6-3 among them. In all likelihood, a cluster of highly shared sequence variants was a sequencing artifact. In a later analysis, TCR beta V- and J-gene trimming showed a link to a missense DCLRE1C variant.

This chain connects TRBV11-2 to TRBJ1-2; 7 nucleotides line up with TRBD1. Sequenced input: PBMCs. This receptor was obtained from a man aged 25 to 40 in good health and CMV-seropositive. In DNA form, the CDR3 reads TGTGCCAGCAGCCGCCAAGGGGGCCCCTATGGCTACACCTTC. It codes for CASSRQGGPYGYTF.